This TCR beta chain originates from a study of blood T cell repertoires in COVID-19. Study summary: Samples of COVID-19 (acute and convalescent) were obtained from the United States, Italy and Spain.

Residents of about two dozen US areas, aged roughly 18 to 89 years, made up the participants. Cohort 3 donors counted as recovered after two negative PCRs, clearance, or resolved symptoms. The CDR3 totals 17 residues. Germline assignment: CDR1 MNHEY and CDR2 SMNVEV (reference sequence). Trimming took off 3 bases at V and 2 bases at J, with 20 bases between the two ends. In the authors' methods: Amplification with reference gene primers provided the estimates of nucleated cell counts. TCRdb keeps only in-frame clones here, not all; method: immunoSEQ multiplex PCR. V, J and clone size were drawn from that table, and D and trimming were deduced from the DNA. The sample has over 250,000 clones, 75% to 95% seen once; the top ten hold 0.95% to 1.3%.

This clonotype was obtained from a woman between 25 and 40 years old who had recovered from COVID-19. The sequencing input was PBMCs or T cells enriched from blood (not recorded which). This chain connects TRBV27 to TRBJ2-7, with TRBD2 as a possible D gene (6 bases). The CDR3 nucleotides read TGTGCCAGCAGTTTTCGAACCCCCTCGGGAGTCGCCTACGAGCAGTACTTC. Its translation is CASSFRTPSGVAYEQYF.